This T cell receptor (beta chain) was sequenced in a study of blood T cell repertoires in COVID-19. There are 12 residues in the CDR3. Germline V lookup: CDR1 SGHTA, CDR2 FQGNSA. V lost 5 bases, J lost 8 bases, and 12 bases lay in between. TCRdb keeps only in-frame clones here, not all; method: immunoSEQ multiplex PCR. Found here are some 120,000 clones, approximately 82% of them singletons; the top ten hold 7.5%. This clonotype was obtained from a man in his 70s with active or convalescent COVID-19. The sample comprised peripheral blood. The rearrangement joins TRBV7-2 to TRBJ1-2; possible D gene TRBD1, 5 bases. CDR3 region: CASSTGLGGYTF. In DNA, the CDR3 is TGTGCCAGCAGCACGGGACTTGGAGGCTACACCTTC.